This entry features one T cell receptor beta chain sequence. The data derive from a study of blood T cell repertoires in COVID-19. Across the whole study: COVID-19 samples from acute and convalescent phases originated in the United States, Italy and Spain. Sources were T cells, B-cell-depleted T cells, or PBMCs; the material itself was cDNA or gDNA.

The cohort comprised adults aged roughly 18 to 95 years residing in approximately 22 US areas. Original analysis: Amplification of reference gene primers was used by the study to estimate nucleated cell counts. TCRdb's copy holds only in-frame clones and misses some; the assay was immunoSEQ multiplex PCR. The V and J calls and the clone size are those of that table, but D and trimming were determined from the DNA. The table has more than 150,000 clones, roughly four fifths seen once. Trimming left V 1 base short and J 5 bases short, with 9 bases between. The V gene's germline CDR1 is SGHVS and CDR2 FQNEAQ. The CDR3 loop spans 14 amino acids.

The TCR originated in a man aged 50-59 years who had recovered from COVID-19. The rearrangement uses TRBV7-8 and TRBJ2-1; D may be TRBD2 (6 bases). The sample comprised PBMCs or T cells enriched from blood (not recorded which). CDR3 amino acids: CASSLERANNEQFF. CDR3 bases: TGTGCCAGCAGCTTAGAGCGGGCCAACAATGAGCAGTTCTTC.